This T cell receptor beta chain was retrieved from a study of neurological immune-mediated disorders. This clonotype was detected ten times or more. Its antigen is still unknown. V lost 6 bases to trimming and J lost 3 bases, with 15 bases between them. This CDR3 region has 13 residues. Germline V gene sequence: CDR1 SQVTM, CDR2 ANQGSEA. The team produced cDNA through 5'RACE using 10-nucleotide random UMIs. In TCRdb, the 5' RACE reads were re-called with MiXCR into one record per CDR3 protein. Of 60,000 to 85,000 distinct CDR3 sequences in the sample, around 5% are singletons; the top ten hold 2.2%. Study results and limitations: No CDR3 amino acid sequences were shared by expanded clones across subjects, suggesting private repertoires in all groups. One related-CDR3 cluster, identified by phylogenetic grouping, held the repertoires of 18 of 34 multiple sclerosis patients and was a possible signature.

The sequence derives from a woman aged 70-85 years with multiple sclerosis. The V and J genes are TRBV29-1 and TRBJ2-7; D may correspond to TRBD1 or TRBD2 (5 bases each). The sequenced sample was PBMCs. CDR3 amino acids: CSVKRGIDYEQYF. CDR3 bases: TGCAGCGTGAAGAGGGGAATCGACTACGAGCAGTACTTC.